This TCR beta chain was documented in a study of blood T cells in healthy people across ages. V gave up 1 base and J gave up 11 bases, with 8 bases separating them. The CDR3 length is 11 residues. Looked up from germline, CDR1 is SGHTA and CDR2 is FQGNSA. Using a J-beta primer mix together with a sample-barcoded 5' primer, a second PCR was run for roughly 6 to 11 cycles. TCRdb re-analysed the 5' RACE reads in MiXCR, keeping a single row per CDR3 protein. The repertoire includes about 970,000 distinct CDR3 sequences, roughly 50% of them detected once, and about 22% sits in the top ten. Material: blood. The receptor was isolated from a woman between 55 and 75 years old in good health. The chain uses TRBV7-2 and TRBJ2-5; tentative D call: TRBD2 (5 bases). The CDR3: CASSLEGGQYF. The CDR3, as DNA: TGTGCCAGCAGCTTAGAGGGCGGGCAGTACTTC.